The 24 T cell receptor beta chains below were found in one sample sequenced in a study of beta chain features in type 1 diabetes. Notes on the study in general: Significant though moderate, a shortening of TCRB CDR3s appeared in all four CD4+ subsets of Type 1 diabetes patients.

The authors reverse transcribed all of the isolated RNA, so sequencing captured expressed TCRB transcripts. Method: immunoSEQ multiplex PCR; TCRdb's copy keeps in-frame clones and lacks some. The sample carries 230,000 or so clones, under 20% recorded once. For these TCRs, the target antigens are not known. The sample taken for sequencing was naive CD4+ T cells from blood. The source is a man aged 30-40 years with type 1 diabetes.

The V and J genes are TRBV6-6 and TRBJ2-1, with D unclear. This CDR3 has 12 amino acids. Trimming stripped 2 bases from V and 10 bases from J, with 9 bases between. Germline CDR1 and CDR2: MNHNY and SVGAGI (reference sequence). In DNA form, the CDR3 reads TGTGCCAGCAGTTACAGGTTTCGGGAGCAGTTCTTC. It translates to CASSYRFREQFF.

Only a few counts were recorded for this clone. The gene calls are TRBV19 and TRBJ2-1; TRBD1 might be the D (6 bases). The CDR3 consists of 18 residues. The V end was cut by 3 bases, the J end by 0 bases, with 18 bases between. Per the germline V gene, CDR1 is LNHDA and CDR2 is SQIVND (reference sequence). In DNA form, the CDR3 reads TGTGCCAGTAGTATTGAGGGGCAGGGGATCAGCTCCTACAATGAGCAGTTCTTC. Translation gives CASSIEGQGISSYNEQFF.

The rearrangement uses TRBV6-5 and TRBJ2-7; 8 bases align to TRBD2. Germline lookup yields CDR1 MNHEY and CDR2 SVGAGI. This CDR3 region has 13 residues. V shed 4 bases and J 9 bases; nucleotides not matched to a gene: 8. The CDR3 is CASSSTSVTGQYF. CDR3 coding DNA: TGTGCCAGCAGTTCGACTAGCGTCACTGGGCAGTACTTC.

This clone was observed a few times. The chain recombines TRBV29-1 with TRBJ2-1; D might be TRBD2 (5 bases). V lost 7 bases and J 5 bases, leaving 15 bases between the germline ends. The CDR3 runs to 13 residues. CDR1 is SQVTM and CDR2 is ANQGSEA in the germline V gene. The CDR3 loop is CSGRADSNNEQFF. Written as DNA, the CDR3 is TGCAGCGGTCGAGCGGACTCTAACAATGAGCAGTTCTTC.

The gene calls are TRBV30 and TRBJ2-3, with D possibly TRBD2 on 6 matching bases. Trimming pared 4 bases from V and 1 base from J, leaving 12 bases between. CDR1 and CDR2 (germline): GTSNPN, SVGIG (reference sequence). The CDR3 consists of 14 residues. CDR3 in DNA: TGTGCCTGGACCGGGACTCTACGCACAGATACGCAGTATTTT. As protein: CAWTGTLRTDTQYF. The whole variable domain, filled in from reference TRBV30 and TRBJ2-3, reads SQTIHQWPATLVQPVGSPLSLECTVEGTSNPNLYWYRQAAGRGLQLLFYSVGIGQISSEVPQNLSASRPQDRQFILSSKKLLLSDSGFYLCAWTGTLRTDTQYFGPGTRLTVL.

This clone occurred a few times. The chain carries TRBV27 and TRBJ2-7; 10 bases line up with TRBD2. Germline V CDR1 and CDR2: MNHEY, SMNVEV (reference sequence). The CDR3 loop spans 16 amino acids. With V trimmed by 5 bases and J by 4 bases, 11 bases remained unmatched. This CDR3 reads CASSPRLAGGVYEQYF. In DNA form, the CDR3 reads TGTGCCAGCAGTCCTCGTTTAGCGGGAGGTGTATACGAGCAGTACTTC.

This clone was seen more than once but under ten times. The chain carries TRBV5-4 and TRBJ1-2; D is uncertain. The CDR3 sequence is 13 residues long. Germline V gene data show CDR1 as SGHNT and CDR2 as YYREEE (reference sequence). The V end lost 0 bases, the J end lost 3 bases, and 6 bases lay between the germline ends. CDR3 loop: CASSLERDYGYTF. The DNA for the CDR3 is TGTGCCAGCAGCTTGGAGAGGGACTATGGCTACACCTTC.

This chain links TRBV2 with TRBJ2-5; 10 nucleotides match TRBD2. CDR3 length: 16 amino acids. Germline-derived CDR1 and CDR2 are SNHLY and FYNNEI. The V gene end was trimmed by 2 bases and the J gene end by 5 bases; junction bases not matched to a gene: 8. The chain's CDR3 is CASSELGLALRETQYF. DNA of the CDR3: TGTGCCAGCAGTGAATTGGGACTAGCGCTAAGGGAGACCCAGTACTTC.

This chain connects TRBV27 to TRBJ2-3; possibly TRBD1 for D (6 bases). Germline CDR1 and CDR2: MNHEY and SMNVEV (reference sequence). Trimming took off 10 bases at V and 3 bases at J, with 20 bases between the two ends. The CDR3 consists of 15 residues. CDR3 sequence: CATRPGNRVTDTQYF. In nucleotides, the CDR3 is TGTGCCACCCGCCCGGGGAACAGGGTTACAGATACGCAGTATTTT.

The V and J genes are TRBV9 and TRBJ1-1; D is undetermined. CDR3 size: 15 residues. Trimming removed 0 bases from V and 9 bases from J, with 18 bases in between. Germline assignment: CDR1 SGDLS and CDR2 YYNGEE. CDR3 DNA sequence: TGTGCCAGCAGCGTAGATGGGCTGGGTAGGCTTAAAGCTTTCTTT. Protein: CASSVDGLGRLKAFF.

CDR3 in DNA: TGTGCCAGCAGGGAAGCAGCGGAATACAATGAGCAGTTCTTC. Its translation is CASREAAEYNEQFF. The chain employs TRBV7-2 and TRBJ2-1; a weak D match, TRBD2 (5 bases). The V and J ends lost 6 bases and 4 bases respectively, with 13 bases between them. The CDR3 length is 14 residues. The germline CDR1 and CDR2 sequences are SGHTA and FQGNSA.

This clone was counted only a few times. V gene TRBV5-1 combines with J gene TRBJ2-4, with TRBD2 identical over 10 bases. Germline CDR1 is SGHRS and CDR2 is YFSETQ. The CDR3 runs 15 residues. V was pared by 0 bases and J by 6 bases, with 3 bases of the junction left unmatched. The CDR3 region is CASSLEASGGNIQYF. As DNA, the CDR3 is TGCGCCAGCAGCTTGGAAGCTAGCGGGGGAAACATTCAGTACTTC. The full variable domain, its missing parts supplied by reference TRBV5-1 and TRBJ2-4, is KAGVTQTPRYLIKTRGQQVTLSCSPISGHRSVSWYQQTPGQGLQFLFEYFSETQRNKGNFPGRFSGRQFSNSRSEMNVSTLELGDSALYLCASSLEASGGNIQYFGAGTRLSVL.

This clone was seen more than once but under ten times. The chain has TRBV29-1 and TRBJ2-7, with 9 bases matching TRBD2. The V gene's germline CDR1 is SQVTM and CDR2 ANQGSEA. The CDR3 covers 13 residues. Trimming cost V 4 bases and J 2 bases; bases outside gene matches: 3. The chain's CDR3 is CSVVTSGTYEQYF. In DNA form, the CDR3 reads TGCAGCGTTGTGACTAGCGGCACCTACGAGCAGTACTTC.

The chain employs TRBV7-9 and TRBJ2-5, with TRBD1 matching 12 bases. CDR3 length: 15 amino acids. J gave up 10 bases and V 4 bases, and 10 bases lay outside the gene matches. Germline V gene lookup returns CDR1 SEHNR and CDR2 FQNEAQ (reference sequence). CDR3 in DNA: TGTGCCAGCAGCTCCTCCGGGACAGGGGGCCTTGGCCAGTACTTC. Translated, it gives CASSSSGTGGLGQYF.

This chain connects TRBV2 to TRBJ2-1; D unresolved. From germline, CDR1 is SNHLY and CDR2 FYNNEI. The CDR3 sequence is 15 residues long. Trimming removed 0 bases at V and 0 bases at J, with 6 bases between. The DNA of the CDR3 is TGTGCCAGCAGTGAAGCCCACAGCTCCTACAATGAGCAGTTCTTC. Amino acids: CASSEAHSSYNEQFF.

The CDR3 DNA reads TGCAGCGTCGCGGACGGAGCCGCAGACATTCAGTACTTC. The encoded protein is CSVADGAADIQYF. The chain links TRBV29-1 to TRBJ2-4; no definite D call. V was clipped by 6 bases and J by 8 bases, with 17 bases between them. The CDR3 sequence is 13 residues long. Germline V gene data show CDR1 as SQVTM and CDR2 as ANQGSEA.

This clone showed up just a few times. The genes are TRBV7-9 and TRBJ2-5; maybe TRBD1 (5 bases). Trimming cost V 4 bases and J 2 bases, with 11 bases left between them. Germline assignment: CDR1 SEHNR and CDR2 FQNEAQ (reference sequence). The CDR3 is 14 amino acids. The CDR3 here is CASSSRQLQETQYF. CDR3 bases: TGTGCCAGCAGCTCCAGACAGCTTCAAGAGACCCAGTACTTC.

This clone came up a few times. The CDR3 is CASSYSQGGYEQYF. The CDR3 nucleotides are TGTGCCAGCAGTTACTCGCAGGGTGGCTACGAGCAGTACTTC. The chain recombines TRBV6-5 with TRBJ2-7, with a possible D match to TRBD1 (5 bases). V was shortened by 0 bases and J by 3 bases, with 9 bases between the two germline ends. This CDR3 has 14 amino acids. Germline V gene data show CDR1 as MNHEY and CDR2 as SVGAGI.

This chain connects TRBV29-1 to TRBJ2-7; either TRBD1 or TRBD2 may supply D (5 bases each). Germline CDR1 SQVTM, CDR2 ANQGSEA. V lost 7 bases to trimming and J lost 2 bases, with 15 bases between them. The CDR3 spans 13 residues. In DNA form, the CDR3 reads TGCAGCGCCGGTAGGGGAGATACCTACGAGCAGTACTTC. Translating it yields CSAGRGDTYEQYF.

In DNA form, the CDR3 reads TGTGCCAGCAGCTTAGGGGGTTACTATGGCTACACCTTC. Protein product: CASSLGGYYGYTF. The chain carries TRBV7-8 and TRBJ1-2, with D hard to call. CDR1 is SGHVS, CDR2 FQNEAQ, per germline. Between the trimmed V and J ends, which lost 1 base and 3 bases, there was a span of 6 bases. CDR3 size: 13 residues.

In its sample, this clone was seen a few times. J is TRBJ2-5 and V is TRBV7-2; possibly TRBD2 for D (6 bases). This CDR3 is built from 14 residues. V shed 5 bases and J shed 7 bases, with 17 bases lying between them. Germline V gene data show CDR1 as SGHTA and CDR2 as FQGNSA. CDR3 nucleotide sequence: TGTGCCAGCAGCCGTGTAGCGGCACGGGGGACCCAGTACTTC. Its protein product is CASSRVAARGTQYF.

The CDR3 DNA sequence: TGTGCCACCAGCACCCGGACAGCGCGGTACCAAGAGACCCAGTACTTC. Residues: CATSTRTARYQETQYF. The chain joins TRBV15 to TRBJ2-5; tentatively, D is TRBD1 (6 bases). With 4 bases removed from V and 0 bases from J, the gap between germline ends came to 15 bases. The CDR3 has 16 amino acids. The germline V gene has CDR1 LNHNV and CDR2 YYDKDF (reference sequence). Complete variable domain (other parts from reference TRBV15 and TRBJ2-5): DAMVIQNPRYQVTQFGKPVTLSCSQTLNHNVMYWYQQKSSQAPKLLFHYYDKDFNNEADTPDNFQSRRPNTSFCFLDIRSPGLGDTAMYLCATSTRTARYQETQYFGPGTRLLVL.

Points on this clone: An end of the junction does not agree with germline; a read error may underlie this. The J gene is TRBJ2-5, the V gene TRBV2; 10 bases map to TRBD1. CDR1 SNHLY and CDR2 FYNNEI come from the germline V gene. CDR3 length equals 15 residues. The CDR3 loop reads CATSEDRGNRETQYF. CDR3 bases: TGCGCCACCTCCGAGGACAGGGGGAATCGGGAGACCCAGTACTTC.

The chain carries TRBV7-7 and TRBJ2-6; D unclear. The V and J ends lost 8 bases and 0 bases respectively, with 2 bases between them. The CDR3 runs to 12 residues. Per germline, CDR1 SSHAT and CDR2 FNYEAQ (reference sequence). This CDR3 reads CASGSGANVLTF. The CDR3 nucleotides are TGTGCCAGCGGCTCTGGGGCCAACGTCCTGACTTTC.